Shown below are 9 T cell receptor beta chains from a single sample sequenced in a study of T cells in Graves' hyperthyroidism and ophthalmopathy. The CDR3 regions of TCR beta were amplified from RNA transcripts. When the TCR CDR3 underwent first-round RT-PCR, the HTBI primer set was used. TCRdb used MiXCR to reprocess the multiplex PCR reads, holding one entry per CDR3 protein. The data contain 300,000 or so distinct CDR3 sequences, approximately 15% of them seen just once; the ten biggest clones take up approximately 60%. What was sequenced was blood. These receptors all stem from a woman aged 55-69 years with Graves' ophthalmopathy.

The chain uses TRBV29-1 and TRBJ1-3; 12 bases line up with TRBD1. V lost 5 bases to trimming and J lost 3 bases; unmatched junction nucleotides: 8. The V gene's germline CDR1 is SQVTM and CDR2 ANQGSEA. There are 16 residues in the CDR3. The DNA of the CDR3 is TGCAGCGTTTTTTCCGGGACAGGGGGCCATGGAAACACCATATATTTT. Residues: CSVFSGTGGHGNTIYF. Combining the CDR3 with reference TRBV29-1 and TRBJ1-3 gives the whole variable domain SAVISQKPSRDICQRGTSLTIQCQVDSQVTMMFWYRQQPGQSLTLIATANQGSEATYESGFVIDKFPISRPNLTFSTLTVSNMSPEDSSIYLCSVFSGTGGHGNTIYFGEGSWLTVV.

There are many counts of this clonotype. The CDR3 DNA is TGTGCCAGCAGCTTAGTATCCCTAGCGAAGTACAATGAGCAGTTCTTC. As protein: CASSLVSLAKYNEQFF. V gene TRBV7-2 combines with J gene TRBJ2-1; perhaps TRBD2 as D (6 bases). Deletions cut 1 base from V and 4 bases from J, with 14 bases between. Germline-derived CDR1 and CDR2 are SGHTA and FQGNSA. The CDR3 is 16 residues long.

The chain employs TRBV29-1 and TRBJ2-7; 11 positions agree with TRBD1. The germline gives CDR1 SQVTM, CDR2 ANQGSEA. V gave up 7 bases and J gave up 6 bases; unmatched junction bases: 8. This CDR3 has 13 residues. CDR3 in amino acids: CSGSRDRGTEQYF. In nucleotides, the CDR3 is TGCAGCGGCAGCCGGGACAGGGGGACCGAGCAGTACTTC.

Ten or more counts support this clonotype. This rearrangement joins TRBV7-2 to TRBJ2-5, with 9 positions matching TRBD2. Per the germline V gene, CDR1 is SGHTA and CDR2 is FQGNSA. This CDR3 comprises 14 residues. Trimming cost V 5 bases and J 2 bases; bases outside gene matches: 3. CDR3 protein: CASSQTSGQETQYF. In DNA form, the CDR3 reads TGTGCCAGCAGCCAGACTAGCGGACAAGAGACCCAGTACTTC.

This clonotype was found a few times. The CDR3 coding sequence is TGTGCCAGCAGCTTAAGTTATGCGTCTGGGGCCAACGTCCTGACTTTC. Amino acids: CASSLSYASGANVLTF. The chain links TRBV3-1 to TRBJ2-6; unclear D gene. Germline loops: CDR1 LGHDT, CDR2 YNNKEL (reference sequence). This CDR3 comprises 16 residues. V shed 5 bases and J shed 1 base, with 12 bases lying between them.

Comments on this clonotype: The junction differs from germline at one of its ends, possibly a read error. V and J are TRBV6-2 or TRBV6-3 and TRBJ2-3, with a possible D match to TRBD1 (5 bases). The CDR3 has 14 residues. Germline V gene data show CDR1 as MNHEY and CDR2 as SVGEGT. This CDR3 is CASTPGHSTGTQYF. The CDR3 coding sequence is TGTGCCAGCACCCCCGGCCACTCCACAGGTACGCAGTATTTT.

This chain uses TRBV12-3 or TRBV12-4 with TRBJ2-7; D is undetermined. Between the trimmed V and J ends, which lost 1 base and 0 bases, there was a span of 7 bases. The CDR3 is made up of 14 amino acids. The CDR3 nucleotides are TGTGCCAGCAGTTTAGAGGCCGACTCCTACGAGCAGTACTTC. Its protein is CASSLEADSYEQYF.

A few counts support this clonotype. This rearrangement joins TRBV6-1 to TRBJ2-7, with 8 bases identical to TRBD2. The length of the CDR3 is 16 residues. CDR1 is MNHNS, CDR2 SASEGT, per germline. V lost 5 bases, J lost 4 bases, and 13 bases stayed unmatched. CDR3 loop: CASSPQGLGAQYEQYF. The CDR3 nucleotides read TGTGCCAGCAGTCCACAGGGACTAGGGGCTCAGTACGAGCAGTACTTC.

There are many counts of this clonotype. The V gene is TRBV2, the J gene TRBJ1-1; a possible D gene is TRBD1 (6 bases). This CDR3 is 14 amino acids long. V was cut by 5 bases and J by 2 bases, with 12 bases left in between. Per the germline V gene, CDR1 is SNHLY and CDR2 is FYNNEI. CDR3 in amino acids: CASSKLQGNTEAFF. In DNA form, the CDR3 reads TGTGCCAGCAGTAAACTACAGGGAAACACTGAAGCTTTCTTT.